This paragraph reports one T cell receptor (beta chain). Antigen unknown. The data derive from a study of identical twins. Study-level points and caveats: Possibly, invariant MAIT and iNKT cells partly confounded zero-insertion analyses.

TCRdb processed the 5' RACE reads anew with MiXCR; each CDR3 protein has one entry. The sample has roughly 630,000 distinct CDR3 sequences, under 8.5% seen once. These data also featured in a second study, about yellow fever vaccine responses in identical twins.

The TCR sequence derives from a woman between 18 and 29 years old in good health. The material sequenced was PBMCs.

The CDR3 DNA reads TGCAGTGCGCGGACAGGGGGCCTCTACGAGCAGTACTTC. Its protein is CSARTGGLYEQYF. The chain couples TRBV20-1 to TRBJ2-7; 11 nucleotides match TRBD1. CDR1 DFQATT and CDR2 SNEGSKA come from the germline V gene (reference sequence). This CDR3 contains 13 residues. With V trimmed by 6 bases and J by 3 bases, 4 bases remained unmatched.